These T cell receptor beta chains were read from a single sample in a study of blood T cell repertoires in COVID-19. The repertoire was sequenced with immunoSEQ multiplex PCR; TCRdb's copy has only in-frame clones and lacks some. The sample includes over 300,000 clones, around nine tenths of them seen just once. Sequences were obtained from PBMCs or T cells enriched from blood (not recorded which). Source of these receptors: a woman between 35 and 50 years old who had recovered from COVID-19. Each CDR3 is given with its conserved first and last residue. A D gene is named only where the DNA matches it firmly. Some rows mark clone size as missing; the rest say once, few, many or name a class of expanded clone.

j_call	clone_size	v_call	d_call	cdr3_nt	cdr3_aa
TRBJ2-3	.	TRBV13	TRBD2	TGTGCCAGCAGCTTGACTAGCGGGGAAAGCACAGATACGCAGTATTTT	CASSLTSGESTDTQYF
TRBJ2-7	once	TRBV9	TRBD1	TGTGCCAGCAGCGCGGGACAGACTTCTTACGAGCAGTACTTC	CASSAGQTSYEQYF
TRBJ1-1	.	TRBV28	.	TGTGCCAGCAGTATACCCCCGACAGACTCTGGAACTGAAGCTTTCTTT	CASSIPPTDSGTEAFF
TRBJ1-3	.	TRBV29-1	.	TGCAGCGTTGGGACAGTTGGAAACACCATATATTTT	CSVGTVGNTIYF
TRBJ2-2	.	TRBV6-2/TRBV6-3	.	TGTGCCAGCAGCCTCTTCCTTTTCGGGTTCGCGAACACCGGGGAGCTGTTTTTT	CASSLFLFGFANTGELFF
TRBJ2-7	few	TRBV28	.	TGTGCCAGCAGTTCCCTGGCCAGGGCTCCCGATTTCTACGAGCAGTACTTC	CASSSLARAPDFYEQYF
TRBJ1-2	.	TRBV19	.	TGTGCCAGTAGCCGGGGAGGCGGCGCGACTAACTATGGCTACACCTTC	CASSRGGGATNYGYTF
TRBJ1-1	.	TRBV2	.	TGTGCCAGCAGGGGGGGGCGGACGAACACTGAAGCTTTCTTT	CASRGGRTNTEAFF
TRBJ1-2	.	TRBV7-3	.	TGTGCCAGCAGCTTAACGGGACCAGGGGCCTATGGCTACACCTTC	CASSLTGPGAYGYTF
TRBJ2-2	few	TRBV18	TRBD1	TGTGCCAGCTCCCCGCCCCGAGGACAGGCCGGGGAGCTGTTTTTT	CASSPPRGQAGELFF
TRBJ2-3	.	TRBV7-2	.	TGTGCCAGCAGCCAGCGTGGGTCCCCTGGCGACCACCGCACAGATACGCAGTATTTT	CASSQRGSPGDHRTDTQYF
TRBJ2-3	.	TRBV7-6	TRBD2	TGTGCCAGCAGCTCCCACAGCGGGACTGGAGATACGCAGTATTTT	CASSSHSGTGDTQYF
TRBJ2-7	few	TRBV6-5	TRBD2	TGTGCCAGCAGCCGGGCGGGAGGCTACGAGCAGTACTTC	CASSRAGGYEQYF
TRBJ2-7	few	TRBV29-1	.	TGCAGCGTCGCCTCGGACAGCCGACCCTCCTACGAGCAGTACTTC	CSVASDSRPSYEQYF
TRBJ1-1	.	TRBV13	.	TGTGCCACCTCGGGGTTCACTGAAGCTTTCTTT	CATSGFTEAFF
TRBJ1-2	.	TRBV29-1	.	TGCAGCGTTGAAGTCGGCAGGGAAGGCTACACCTTC	CSVEVGREGYTF
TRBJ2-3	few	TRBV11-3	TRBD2	TGTGCCAGCAGCATCTCTAGCGGACACACAGATACGCAGTATTTT	CASSISSGHTDTQYF
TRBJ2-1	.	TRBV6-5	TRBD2	TGTGCCAGCAGTTACTCGGGAGGGGCGACCTACAATGAGCAGTTCTTC	CASSYSGGATYNEQFF
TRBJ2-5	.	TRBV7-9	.	TGTGCCAGCAGCCTAACCCGGGGACTGCAAGAGACCCAGTACTTC	CASSLTRGLQETQYF
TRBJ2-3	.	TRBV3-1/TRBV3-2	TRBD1	TGTGCCAGCAGCCCGACAGGGACAGATACGCAGTATTTT	CASSPTGTDTQYF
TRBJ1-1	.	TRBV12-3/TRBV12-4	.	TGTGCCAGCAGGGGGGCGTGGGACACTGAAGCTTTCTTT	CASRGAWDTEAFF
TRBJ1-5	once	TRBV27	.	TGTGCCAGCAATGATCCACGGGGGTACAATCAGCCCCAGCATTTT	CASNDPRGYNQPQHF
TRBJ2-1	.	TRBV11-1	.	TGTGCCAGCAGTCTTGCAACGGTCGCCTACAATGAGCAGTTCTTC	CASSLATVAYNEQFF
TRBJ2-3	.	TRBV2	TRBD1	TGTGCCAGCAAAGGAGACAGGGGGCAAACAGATACGCAGTATTTT	CASKGDRGQTDTQYF
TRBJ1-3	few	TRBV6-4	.	TGTGCCAGCAGTGCATACAGGCTCGACTCTGGAAACACCATATATTTT	CASSAYRLDSGNTIYF
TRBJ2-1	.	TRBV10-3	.	TGTGCCATCAGCTACGCAGGGGTCTCCTACAATGAGCAGTTCTTC	CAISYAGVSYNEQFF
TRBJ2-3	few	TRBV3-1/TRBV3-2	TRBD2	TGTGCCAGCAGCCCGACTAGCAGGACAGATACGCAGTATTTT	CASSPTSRTDTQYF
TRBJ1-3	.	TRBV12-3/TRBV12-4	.	TGTGCCAGCAGTTCCCGACACGGAAACACCATATATTTT	CASSSRHGNTIYF
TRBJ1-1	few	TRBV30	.	TGTGCCTGGAGCGGCAGCGGGCGGAACACTGAAGCTTTCTTT	CAWSGSGRNTEAFF
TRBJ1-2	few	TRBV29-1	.	TGCAGCGTTGAAGATGGAGGATCATGGGGCTACACCTTC	CSVEDGGSWGYTF
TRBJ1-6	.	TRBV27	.	TGTGCCAGCAGTACGATCTGGGGGGGCGGATCGACCCTCCACTTT	CASSTIWGGGSTLHF
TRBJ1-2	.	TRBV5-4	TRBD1	TGTGCCAGCAGTCCAGTCGGGACAGATGGCTACACCTTC	CASSPVGTDGYTF
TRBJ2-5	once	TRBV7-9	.	TGTGCCAGCAGCTTAGGCGACTTTCAAGAGACCCAGTACTTC	CASSLGDFQETQYF
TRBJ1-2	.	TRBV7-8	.	TGTGCCAGCAGCCTGGACAGCCCAAACTATGGCTACACCTTC	CASSLDSPNYGYTF
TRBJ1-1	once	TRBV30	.	TGTGCCTGGAGGAAGGACAGCTGGAACACTGAAGCTTTCTTT	CAWRKDSWNTEAFF
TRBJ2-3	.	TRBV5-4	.	TGTGCCAGCAGCTTGACTTCTAGCACAGATACGCAGTATTTT	CASSLTSSTDTQYF
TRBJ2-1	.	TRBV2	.	TGTGCCAGCAATATAATCGGTGGGAGTTCCTACAATGAGCAGTTCTTC	CASNIIGGSSYNEQFF
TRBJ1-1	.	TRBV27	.	TGTGCCGCGGTCCTGGAGCTGAACACTGAAGCTTTCTTT	CAAVLELNTEAFF
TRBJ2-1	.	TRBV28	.	TGTGCCAGCAGTACGCAGCGGGATGAGCAGTTCTTC	CASSTQRDEQFF
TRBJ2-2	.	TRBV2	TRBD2	TGTGCCAGCAGTGATTACACTAGCGACTACACCGGGGAGCTGTTTTTT	CASSDYTSDYTGELFF
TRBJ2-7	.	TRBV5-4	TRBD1	TGTGCCAGCAGTGGACAGGGAGTAGCCGAGCAGTACTTC	CASSGQGVAEQYF
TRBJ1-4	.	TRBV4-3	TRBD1	TGCGCCAGCAGCCGAGGGGGCGTATATGAAAAACTGTTTTTT	CASSRGGVYEKLFF
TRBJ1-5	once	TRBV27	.	TGTGCCAGCAGTTTCGATCGCAGAGGGAATCAGCCCCAGCATTTT	CASSFDRRGNQPQHF
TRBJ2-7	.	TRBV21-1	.	TGTGCCAGCAGCAAAGGTGCGGACAGGGGAGTTTACGAGCAGTACTTC	CASSKGADRGVYEQYF
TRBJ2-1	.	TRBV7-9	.	TGTGCCAGCCACTTTTCGGATGAGCAGTTCTTC	CASHFSDEQFF
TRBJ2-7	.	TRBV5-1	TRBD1	TGCGCCAGCAGCTTGGGGACAGGGATCCTCTACGAGCAGTACTTC	CASSLGTGILYEQYF